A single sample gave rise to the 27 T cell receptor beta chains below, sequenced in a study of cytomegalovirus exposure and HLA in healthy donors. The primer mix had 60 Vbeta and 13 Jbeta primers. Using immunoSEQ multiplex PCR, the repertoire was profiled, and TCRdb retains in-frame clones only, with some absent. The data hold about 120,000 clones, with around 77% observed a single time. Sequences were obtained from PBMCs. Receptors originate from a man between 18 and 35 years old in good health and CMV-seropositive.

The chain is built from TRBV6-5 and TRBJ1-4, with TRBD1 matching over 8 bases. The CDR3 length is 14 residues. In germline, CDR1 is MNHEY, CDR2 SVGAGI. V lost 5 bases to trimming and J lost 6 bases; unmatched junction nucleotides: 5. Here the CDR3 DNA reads TGTGCCAGCAGTCCACAGGGGGGTTATGAAAAACTGTTTTTT. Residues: CASSPQGGYEKLFF.

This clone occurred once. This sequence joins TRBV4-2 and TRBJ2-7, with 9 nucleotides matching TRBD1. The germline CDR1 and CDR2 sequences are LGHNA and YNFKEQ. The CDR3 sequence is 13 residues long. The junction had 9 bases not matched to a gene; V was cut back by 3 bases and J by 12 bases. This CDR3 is CASSQPGQGSGYF. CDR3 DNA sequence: TGTGCCAGCAGCCAGCCGGGACAGGGCAGTGGGTACTTC.

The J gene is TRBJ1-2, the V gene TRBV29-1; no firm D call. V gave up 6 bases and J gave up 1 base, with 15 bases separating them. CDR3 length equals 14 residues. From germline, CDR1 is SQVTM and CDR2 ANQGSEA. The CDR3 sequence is CSVTADTYNYGYTF. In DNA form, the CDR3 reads TGCAGCGTGACCGCTGACACTTATAACTATGGCTACACCTTC.

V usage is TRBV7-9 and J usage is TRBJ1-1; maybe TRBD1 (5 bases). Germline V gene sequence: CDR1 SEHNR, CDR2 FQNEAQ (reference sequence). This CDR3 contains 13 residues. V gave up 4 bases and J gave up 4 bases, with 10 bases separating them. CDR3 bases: TGTGCCAGCAGCTATAACGGGGGCACTGAAGCTTTCTTT. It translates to CASSYNGGTEAFF. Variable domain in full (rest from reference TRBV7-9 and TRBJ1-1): DTGVSQNPRHKITKRGQNVTFRCDPISEHNRLYWYRQTLGQGPEFLTYFQNEAQLEKSRLLSDRFSAERPKGSFSTLEIQRTEQGDSAMYLCASSYNGGTEAFFGQGTRLTVV.

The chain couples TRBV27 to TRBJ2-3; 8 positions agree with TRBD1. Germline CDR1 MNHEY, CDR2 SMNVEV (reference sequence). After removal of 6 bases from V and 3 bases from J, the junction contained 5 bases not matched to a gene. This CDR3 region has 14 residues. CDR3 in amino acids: CASSPGQATDTQYF. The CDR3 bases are TGTGCCAGCAGCCCGGGACAGGCGACAGATACGCAGTATTTT.

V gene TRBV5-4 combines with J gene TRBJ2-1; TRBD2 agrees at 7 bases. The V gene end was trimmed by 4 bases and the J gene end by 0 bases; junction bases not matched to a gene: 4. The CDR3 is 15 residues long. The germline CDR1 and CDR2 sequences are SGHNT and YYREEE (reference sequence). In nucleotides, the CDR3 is TGTGCCAGCAGCCCTCCGGGGGGCTCCTACAATGAGCAGTTCTTC. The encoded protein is CASSPPGGSYNEQFF.

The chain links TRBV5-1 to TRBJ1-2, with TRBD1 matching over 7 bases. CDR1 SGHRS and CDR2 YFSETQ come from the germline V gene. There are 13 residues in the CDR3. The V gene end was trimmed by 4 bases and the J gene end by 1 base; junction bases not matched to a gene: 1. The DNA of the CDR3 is TGCGCCAGCAGCAACAGGGGTAACTATGGCTACACCTTC. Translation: CASSNRGNYGYTF. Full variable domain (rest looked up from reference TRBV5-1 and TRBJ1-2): KAGVTQTPRYLIKTRGQQVTLSCSPISGHRSVSWYQQTPGQGLQFLFEYFSETQRNKGNFPGRFSGRQFSNSRSEMNVSTLELGDSALYLCASSNRGNYGYTFGSGTRLTVV.

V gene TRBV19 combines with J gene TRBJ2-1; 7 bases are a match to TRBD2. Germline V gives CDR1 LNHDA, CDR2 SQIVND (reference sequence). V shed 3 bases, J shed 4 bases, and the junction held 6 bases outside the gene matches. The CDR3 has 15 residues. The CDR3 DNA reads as TGTGCCAGTAGTATGCGGCTAGCGGATTACAATGAGCAGTTCTTC. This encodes CASSMRLADYNEQFF.

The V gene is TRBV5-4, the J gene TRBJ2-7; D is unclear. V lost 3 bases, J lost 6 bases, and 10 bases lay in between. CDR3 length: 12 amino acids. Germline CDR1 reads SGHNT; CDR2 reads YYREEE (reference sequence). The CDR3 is CASSSVGSEQYF. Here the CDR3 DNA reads TGTGCCAGCAGCTCCGTTGGCTCCGAGCAGTACTTC.

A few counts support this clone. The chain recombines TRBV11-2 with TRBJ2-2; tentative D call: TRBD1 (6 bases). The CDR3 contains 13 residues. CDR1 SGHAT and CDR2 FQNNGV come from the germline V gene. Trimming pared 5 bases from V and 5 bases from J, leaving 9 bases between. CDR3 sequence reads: CASSQGTTGELFF. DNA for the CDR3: TGTGCCAGCAGCCAAGGGACAACCGGGGAGCTGTTTTTT.

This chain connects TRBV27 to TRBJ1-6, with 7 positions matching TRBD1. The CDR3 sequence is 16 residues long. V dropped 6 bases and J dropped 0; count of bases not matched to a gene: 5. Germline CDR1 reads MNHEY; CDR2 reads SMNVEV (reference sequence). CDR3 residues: CASSPGGSSYNSPLHF. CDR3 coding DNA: TGTGCCAGCAGCCCAGGGGGGAGCTCCTATAATTCACCCCTCCACTTT.

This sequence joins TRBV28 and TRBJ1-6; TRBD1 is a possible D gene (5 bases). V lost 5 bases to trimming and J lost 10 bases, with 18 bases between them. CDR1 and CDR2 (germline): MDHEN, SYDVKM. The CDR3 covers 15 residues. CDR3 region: CASSPPGQGRSPLHF. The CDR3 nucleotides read TGTGCCAGCAGTCCCCCCGGGCAGGGAAGATCACCCCTCCACTTT.

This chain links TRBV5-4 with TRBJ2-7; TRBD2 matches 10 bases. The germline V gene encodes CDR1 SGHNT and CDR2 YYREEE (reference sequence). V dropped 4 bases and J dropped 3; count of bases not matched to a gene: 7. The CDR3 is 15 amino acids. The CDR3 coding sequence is TGTGCCAGCAGCCCCGGGGCTAGCGGGAGCTACGAGCAGTACTTC. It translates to CASSPGASGSYEQYF.

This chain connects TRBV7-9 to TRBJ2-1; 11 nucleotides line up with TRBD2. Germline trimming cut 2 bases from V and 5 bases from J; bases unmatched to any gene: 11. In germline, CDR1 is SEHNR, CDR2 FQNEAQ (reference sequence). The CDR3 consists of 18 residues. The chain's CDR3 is CASSLPQRLAGKHNEQFF. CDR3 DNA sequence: TGTGCCAGCAGCTTACCCCAGAGACTAGCGGGGAAACACAATGAGCAGTTCTTC.

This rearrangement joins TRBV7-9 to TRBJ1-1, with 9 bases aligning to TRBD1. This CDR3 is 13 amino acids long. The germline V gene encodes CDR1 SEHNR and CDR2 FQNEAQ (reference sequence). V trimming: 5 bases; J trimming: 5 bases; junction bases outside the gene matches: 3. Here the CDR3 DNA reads TGTGCCAGCAGCGGGGGACAGGGAACTGAAGCTTTCTTT. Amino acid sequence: CASSGGQGTEAFF.

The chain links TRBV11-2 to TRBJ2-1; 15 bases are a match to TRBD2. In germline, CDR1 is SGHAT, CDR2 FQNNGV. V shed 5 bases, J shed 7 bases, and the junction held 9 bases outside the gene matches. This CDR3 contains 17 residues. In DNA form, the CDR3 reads TGTGCCAGCAGCCCCGGACTAGCGGGAGGGCCGGAGAATGAGCAGTTCTTC. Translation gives CASSPGLAGGPENEQFF.

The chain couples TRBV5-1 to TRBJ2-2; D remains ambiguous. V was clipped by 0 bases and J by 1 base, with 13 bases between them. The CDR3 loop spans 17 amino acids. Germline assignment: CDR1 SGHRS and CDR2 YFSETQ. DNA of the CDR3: TGCGCCAGCAGCTTGGACAGCAAATTAGTGAACACCGGGGAGCTGTTTTTT. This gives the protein CASSLDSKLVNTGELFF. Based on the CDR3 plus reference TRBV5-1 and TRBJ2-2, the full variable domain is KAGVTQTPRYLIKTRGQQVTLSCSPISGHRSVSWYQQTPGQGLQFLFEYFSETQRNKGNFPGRFSGRQFSNSRSEMNVSTLELGDSALYLCASSLDSKLVNTGELFFGEGSRLTVL.

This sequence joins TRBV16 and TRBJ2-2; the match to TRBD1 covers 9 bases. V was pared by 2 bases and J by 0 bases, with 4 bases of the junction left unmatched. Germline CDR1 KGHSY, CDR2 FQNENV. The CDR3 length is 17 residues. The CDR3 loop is CASSQRDRAANTGELFF. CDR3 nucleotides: TGTGCCAGCAGCCAAAGGGACAGGGCAGCGAACACCGGGGAGCTGTTTTTT.

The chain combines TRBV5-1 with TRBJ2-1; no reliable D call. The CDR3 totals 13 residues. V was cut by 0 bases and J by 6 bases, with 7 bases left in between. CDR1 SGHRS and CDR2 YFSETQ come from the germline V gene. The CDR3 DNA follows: TGCGCCAGCAGCTTGGCCCCGGGCAATGAGCAGTTCTTC. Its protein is CASSLAPGNEQFF.

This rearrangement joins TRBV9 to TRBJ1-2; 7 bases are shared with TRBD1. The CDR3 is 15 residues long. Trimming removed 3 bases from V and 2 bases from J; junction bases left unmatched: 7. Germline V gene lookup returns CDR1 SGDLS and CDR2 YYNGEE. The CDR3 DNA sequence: TGTGCCAGCAGCGCCCCACAGACAGGGAACTATGGCTACACCTTC. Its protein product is CASSAPQTGNYGYTF.

The CDR3 here is CASSLGQDFGNEQFF. The CDR3 DNA sequence: TGCGCCAGCAGCTTGGGACAGGATTTTGGCAATGAGCAGTTCTTC. The chain employs TRBV5-1 and TRBJ2-1; a weak D match, TRBD1 (6 bases). V shed 0 bases and J shed 6 bases, with 13 bases lying between them. The CDR3 spans 15 residues. Germline CDR1 reads SGHRS; CDR2 reads YFSETQ.

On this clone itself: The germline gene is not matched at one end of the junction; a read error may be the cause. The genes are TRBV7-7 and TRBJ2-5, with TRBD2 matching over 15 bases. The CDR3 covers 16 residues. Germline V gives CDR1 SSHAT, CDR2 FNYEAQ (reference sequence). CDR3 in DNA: TGTGCTAGCAGCTTAGGACTAGCGGGGGGGCAAGAGACCCAGTACTTC. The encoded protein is CASSLGLAGGQETQYF.

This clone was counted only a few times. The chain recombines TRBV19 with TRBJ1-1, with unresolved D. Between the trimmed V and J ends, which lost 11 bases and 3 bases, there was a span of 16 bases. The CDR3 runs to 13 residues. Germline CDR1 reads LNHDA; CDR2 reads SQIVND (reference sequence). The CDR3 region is CAGPPDRHTEAFF. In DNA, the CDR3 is TGTGCCGGGCCACCCGACCGACACACTGAAGCTTTCTTT.

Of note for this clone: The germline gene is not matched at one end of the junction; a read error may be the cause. The CDR3 is CASSLAYKTVRNKNSQYF. The DNA of the CDR3 is TGCGCCAGCAGCTTGGCCTATAAGACCGTTAGAAACAAAAACAGTCAGTACTTC. This sequence joins TRBV5-1 and TRBJ2-4; unclear D gene. CDR3 length: 18 residues. Germline CDR1 and CDR2: SGHRS and YFSETQ.

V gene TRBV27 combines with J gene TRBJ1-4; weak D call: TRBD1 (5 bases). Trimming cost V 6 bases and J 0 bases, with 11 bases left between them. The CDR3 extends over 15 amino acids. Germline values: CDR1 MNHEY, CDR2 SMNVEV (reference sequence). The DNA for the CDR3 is TGTGCCAGCAGCGACAGCCCTGCAACTAATGAAAAACTGTTTTTT. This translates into CASSDSPATNEKLFF.

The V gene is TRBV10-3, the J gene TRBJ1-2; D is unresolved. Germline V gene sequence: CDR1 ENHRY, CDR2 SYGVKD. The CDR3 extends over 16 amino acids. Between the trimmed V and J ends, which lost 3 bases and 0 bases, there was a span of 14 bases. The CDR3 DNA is TGTGCCATCAGTGATTCTTACAGATCAGCTAACTATGGCTACACCTTC. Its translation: CAISDSYRSANYGYTF.

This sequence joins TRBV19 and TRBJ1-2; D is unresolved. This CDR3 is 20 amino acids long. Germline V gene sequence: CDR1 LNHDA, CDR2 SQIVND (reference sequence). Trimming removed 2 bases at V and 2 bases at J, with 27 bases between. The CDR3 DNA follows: TGTGCCAGTAGTATAAGAGGCGGGATTCCAGATATAACGGTAAACTATGGCTACACCTTC. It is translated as CASSIRGGIPDITVNYGYTF.